Listed below are T cell receptor beta chains from one sample, sequenced in a study of blood T cell repertoires in COVID-19. Sequencing used immunoSEQ multiplex PCR; TCRdb keeps in-frame clones, though not all of them. Of about 360,000 clones in the sample, roughly 86% were seen once. The specimen was peripheral blood. The receptors here all came from a human donor in a cohort sampled during active COVID-19. Each CDR3 is given without its conserved first and last residue.

v_call	j_call	cdr3_aa
TRBV5-8	TRBJ2-2	ASRRSETNTGELF
TRBV19	TRBJ1-2	ASSIDSGDAFGYT
TRBV4-1	TRBJ1-5	ASSPRTGGSTVTQPQH
TRBV6-1	TRBJ1-5	ASSEGPQQPQH
TRBV5-1	TRBJ2-3	ASSYAATSTDTQY
TRBV11-2	TRBJ2-1	ASSFGIAGGLFNEQF
TRBV6-1	TRBJ1-1	ASSEWHRPLSVKNTEAF
TRBV2	TRBJ1-2	ASSDDRGPRGYGYT
TRBV7-8	TRBJ1-6	ASSLSGGFSYNSPLH
TRBV6-2/TRBV6-3	TRBJ1-1	ASSWTGENTEAF
TRBV7-2	TRBJ2-7	ASSLGVAGPYEQY
TRBV6-2/TRBV6-3	TRBJ2-1	ASSLGGASYNEQF
TRBV7-8	TRBJ2-7	ASSSRQGDLYEQY
TRBV21-1	TRBJ1-2	ASRGGGIGYT
TRBV6-5	TRBJ1-1	ASNLDPQGTEAF
TRBV7-2	TRBJ2-7	ASSLVQGSYEQY
TRBV30	TRBJ1-5	AWSVQPNQPQH